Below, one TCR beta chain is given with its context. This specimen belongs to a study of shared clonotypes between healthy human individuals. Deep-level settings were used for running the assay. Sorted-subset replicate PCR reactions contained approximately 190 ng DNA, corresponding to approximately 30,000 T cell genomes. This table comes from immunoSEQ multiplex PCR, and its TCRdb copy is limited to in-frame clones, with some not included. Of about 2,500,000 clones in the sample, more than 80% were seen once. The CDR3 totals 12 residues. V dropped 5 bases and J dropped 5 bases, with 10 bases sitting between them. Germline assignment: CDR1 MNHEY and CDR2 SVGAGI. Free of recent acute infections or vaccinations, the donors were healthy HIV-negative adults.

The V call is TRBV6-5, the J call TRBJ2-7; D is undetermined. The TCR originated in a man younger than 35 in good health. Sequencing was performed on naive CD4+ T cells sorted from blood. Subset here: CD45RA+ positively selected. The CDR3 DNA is TGTGCCAGCAGTAGTAGTATCCACGAGCAGTACTTC. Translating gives CASSSSIHEQYF.